This note documents a single T cell receptor (delta chain) sequence. Its specificity is not known. TCRdb's listed protein matches a much larger clone and diverges from this DNA's translation at residue 11, likely through a read error; the protein shown comes from the DNA. The source of the sample is a study of γδ T cells in repeated Plasmodium falciparum infection. Study-wide context: Donors were malaria-exposed Malian children or age- and gender-matched Australian children. Sampling occurred at baseline, pre-infection for selected infections, and 21 days post-infection.

Gammadelta T cells were flow-sorted from PBMC into Vgamma9/Vdelta2+ and Vdelta2-negative populations for bulk analysis. Findings of the study overall: Vdelta2-negative gammadelta repertoires, largely Vdelta1+, seemingly showed infection-driven waves of new clonal selection.

TCRdb reran clone calling via CATT on the multiplex PCR reads. The repertoire has around 50,000 delta-chain clones, roughly 1.6% of them found once; the top ten carry around 8.6%. Germline-derived CDR1 and CDR2 are TSWWSYY and QGS. The CDR3 loop spans 16 amino acids. The sequence was collected from a pool of human donors (malaria-infected and uninfected, not separated). Sequenced: gamma-delta T cells from blood. V and J are TRDV1 and TRDJ1, with 7 bases that match TRDD3. The CDR3 reads CALGEGTGEPTGKLIF. Written as DNA, the CDR3 is TGTGCTCTTGGGGAAGGAACTGGGGAACCCACCGGTAAACTCATCTTT.